This T cell receptor beta chain stems from a study of blood T cell repertoires in COVID-19. On the study more broadly: Both acute and convalescent COVID-19 samples were obtained from the United States, Italy and Spain. PBMCs, B-cell-depleted T cells, or T cells provided the cDNA or gDNA that made up the material.

This CDR3 spans 15 amino acids. CDR1 is LGHDT and CDR2 is YNNKEL in the germline V gene (reference sequence). V shed 7 bases, J shed 0 bases, and the junction held 6 bases outside the gene matches. Authors' methods: By means of reference gene primer amplification, nucleated cell counts were estimated. Some clones are missing from TCRdb's copy, which holds only in-frame ones; the method was immunoSEQ multiplex PCR. D and trimming come from the DNA, and the V and J calls and clone size come from that table. The sample consists of about 100,000 clones, roughly 92% of them appearing once. This chain connects TRBV3-1 (or the pseudogene TRBV3-2) to TRBJ2-1; 7 positions match TRBD2. The sample taken for sequencing was peripheral blood. The clonotype comes from a man between 65 and 85 years old with acute or convalescent COVID-19. CDR3 in DNA: TGTGCCAGCAATCGCGGGGGAAGCTCCTACAATGAGCAGTTCTTC. This gives the protein CASNRGGSSYNEQFF.